This entry lists 18 T cell receptor beta chains sequenced from one sample in a study of T cells in Graves' hyperthyroidism and ophthalmopathy. The CDR3 regions of TCR beta were amplified from RNA transcripts. In the first-round RT-PCR of the TCR CDR3, the HTBI primer set was used. TCRdb itself ran the multiplex PCR reads through MiXCR, one entry per CDR3 protein. The table records roughly 290,000 distinct CDR3 sequences, about a sixth of them present only once. The sample consisted of blood. All receptors come from a woman aged 60-75 years with Graves' ophthalmopathy.

This clonotype was counted ten times or more. The chain is built from TRBV6-2 or TRBV6-3 and TRBJ2-5; D is ambiguous. The CDR3 is 16 residues long. With 2 bases removed from V and 7 bases from J, the gap between germline ends came to 20 bases. CDR1 is MNHEY, CDR2 SVGEGT, per germline. Written as DNA, the CDR3 is TGTGCCAGCAGTTACGGTGTAGGTCCGGGCAGGAGGACCCAGTACTTC. Its protein is CASSYGVGPGRRTQYF.

This clonotype was found many times. The chain is built from TRBV20-1 and TRBJ2-7; TRBD1 is a possible D gene (7 bases). Trimming cost V 5 bases and J 2 bases, with 13 bases left between them. The CDR3 contains 13 residues. Germline V gene lookup returns CDR1 DFQATT and CDR2 SNEGSKA (reference sequence). CDR3 DNA: TGCAGTGCTTGGAGGGACAGAGCCTACGAGCAGTACTTC. It encodes CSAWRDRAYEQYF.

This clonotype was observed many times. The rearrangement uses TRBV28 and TRBJ1-2; TRBD1 might be the D (5 bases). The CDR3 spans 13 residues. CDR1 MDHEN and CDR2 SYDVKM come from the germline V gene. V lost 2 bases, J lost 8 bases, and 12 bases lay in between. The CDR3 sequence is CASSLTGGRGYTF. The CDR3 region has the DNA TGTGCCAGCAGTTTAACGGGGGGAAGGGGCTACACCTTC.

The V call is TRBV28, the J call TRBJ2-1, with 7 bases matching TRBD2. The CDR3 contains 14 residues. V was pared by 7 bases and J by 6 bases, with 9 bases of the junction left unmatched. Germline CDR1 and CDR2: MDHEN and SYDVKM. The CDR3 sequence: CASNPTSLSNEQFF. CDR3 bases: TGTGCCAGCAACCCGACTAGCCTTTCCAATGAGCAGTTCTTC.

This clonotype was seen repeatedly, ten times or more. The chain carries TRBV4-3 and TRBJ1-6, with D possibly TRBD1 on 5 matching bases. The CDR3 is made up of 15 amino acids. Germline V gene data show CDR1 as LGHNA and CDR2 as YSLEER. V was cut by 0 bases and J by 7 bases, with 10 bases left in between. The CDR3 loop is CASSQDHRMNSPLHF. The CDR3 nucleotides are TGCGCCAGCAGCCAAGATCACAGGATGAATTCACCCCTCCACTTT.

This clonotype was found a few times. CDR3 sequence: CASSWAGTGEGETQYF. Here the CDR3 DNA reads TGCGCCAGCAGCTGGGCCGGGACAGGGGAAGGAGAGACCCAGTACTTC. This chain uses TRBV5-1 with TRBJ2-5, with 10 bases aligning to TRBD1. V was pared by 3 bases and J by 4 bases, with 9 bases of the junction left unmatched. Germline V gene data show CDR1 as SGHRS and CDR2 as YFSETQ. The length of the CDR3 is 16 residues.

This clonotype was recorded at least ten times. The chain combines TRBV27 with TRBJ1-2, with 9 bases fitting TRBD1. Germline values: CDR1 MNHEY, CDR2 SMNVEV (reference sequence). The CDR3 contains 18 residues. Germline trimming cut 5 bases from V and 0 bases from J; bases unmatched to any gene: 13. CDR3 in amino acids: CASSPGQGIYGANYGYTF. CDR3 nucleotide sequence: TGTGCCAGCAGTCCGGGACAGGGTATTTATGGGGCTAACTATGGCTACACCTTC.

This clonotype was observed a handful of times. This sequence joins TRBV19 and TRBJ2-2, with 9 bases that match TRBD1. The CDR3 consists of 16 residues. V lost 3 bases, J lost 6 bases, and 8 bases stayed unmatched. CDR1 is LNHDA and CDR2 is SQIVND in the germline V gene (reference sequence). The chain's CDR3 is CASSILGTGNPGELFF. As DNA, the CDR3 is TGTGCCAGTAGTATCTTAGGGACAGGGAATCCCGGGGAGCTGTTTTTT.

There are many counts of this clonotype. The V gene is TRBV3-1, the J gene TRBJ1-4; no reliable D call. Trimming removed 1 base at V and 2 bases at J, with 5 bases between. The germline CDR1 and CDR2 sequences are LGHDT and YNNKEL (reference sequence). CDR3 length: 14 residues. The CDR3 loop reads CASSQGWTNEKLFF. The CDR3 nucleotides read TGTGCCAGCAGCCAAGGTTGGACTAATGAAAAACTGTTTTTT.

This rearrangement joins TRBV29-1 to TRBJ1-1; D remains unclear. Germline values: CDR1 SQVTM, CDR2 ANQGSEA. The V and J ends lost 1 base and 2 bases respectively, with 14 bases between them. The CDR3 sequence is 15 residues long. In DNA, the CDR3 is TGCAGCGTTGAAGGGTCAGGCCAGGAAAACACTGAAGCTTTCTTT. It specifies CSVEGSGQENTEAFF.

This clonotype was counted many times. V usage is TRBV7-2 and J usage is TRBJ2-2, with D possibly TRBD2 on 6 matching bases. Between the trimmed V and J ends, which lost 9 bases and 4 bases, there was a span of 15 bases. The CDR3 has 14 amino acids. CDR1 and CDR2 from the germline V gene are SGHTA and FQGNSA. CDR3 in DNA: TGTGCCAGTATTGGGCTAGCGACCACCGGGGAGCTGTTTTTT. It specifies CASIGLATTGELFF.

This clonotype was counted at least ten times. This rearrangement joins TRBV20-1 to TRBJ1-3; D call uncertain. The CDR3 consists of 13 residues. Germline-derived CDR1 and CDR2 are DFQATT and SNEGSKA (reference sequence). V lost 6 bases and J lost 2, with 11 bases in between. CDR3 nucleotide sequence: TGCAGTGCATCTGTCGGGACTGGAAACACCATATATTTT. This encodes CSASVGTGNTIYF.

This clonotype has just a few counts. The CDR3 loop is CASSIPLAGDANTGELFF. The CDR3 coding sequence is TGTGCCAGCAGCATCCCACTAGCGGGGGACGCGAACACCGGGGAGCTGTTTTTT. V and J are TRBV9 and TRBJ2-2; 11 bases map to TRBD2. V trimming: 4 bases; J trimming: 0 bases; junction bases outside the gene matches: 8. From germline, CDR1 is SGDLS and CDR2 YYNGEE. The CDR3 runs to 18 residues. The full variable domain, rest sourced from reference TRBV9 and TRBJ2-2, is DSGVTQTPKHLITATGQRVTLRCSPRSGDLSVYWYQQSLDQGLQFLIQYYNGEERAKGNILERFSAQQFPDLHSELNLSSLELGDSALYFCASSIPLAGDANTGELFFGEGSRLTVL.

This clonotype has at least ten counts. This rearrangement joins TRBV7-9 to TRBJ1-1; 7 nucleotides align to TRBD1. The CDR3 contains 14 residues. The V gene's germline CDR1 is SEHNR and CDR2 FQNEAQ (reference sequence). V was pared by 1 base and J by 5 bases, with 4 bases of the junction left unmatched. The CDR3 spells CASSLVPGGTEAFF. The CDR3 DNA follows: TGTGCCAGCAGCTTAGTTCCAGGGGGAACTGAAGCTTTCTTT.

The rearrangement links TRBV18 to TRBJ2-6; D is unclear. V was pared by 10 bases and J by 0 bases, with 4 bases between. CDR1 is KGHSH, CDR2 LQKENI, per germline. The CDR3 length is 12 residues. The CDR3 reads CATFSGANVLTF. The CDR3 bases are TGTGCCACCTTCTCTGGGGCCAACGTCCTGACTTTC.

This clonotype has at least ten counts. The chain couples TRBV2 to TRBJ1-3, with a weak D call TRBD1 (6 bases). Between the trimmed V and J ends, which lost 0 bases and 0 bases, there was a span of 9 bases. The CDR3 length is 16 residues. Germline V CDR1 and CDR2: SNHLY, FYNNEI. CDR3: CASSEARGSSGNTIYF. Written as DNA, the CDR3 is TGTGCCAGCAGTGAAGCGAGGGGGTCCTCTGGAAACACCATATATTTT.

The sample holds a few counts of this clonotype. The chain's CDR3 is CASSPQSSYNSPLHF. For the CDR3, the DNA is TGTGCCAGCTCACCACAGAGCTCCTATAATTCACCCCTCCACTTT. The chain has TRBV18 and TRBJ1-6; D remains unclear. V shed 1 base and J shed 0 bases, with 4 bases lying between them. The germline V gene has CDR1 KGHSH and CDR2 LQKENI. CDR3 length: 15 residues. The whole variable domain, remainder taken from reference TRBV18 and TRBJ1-6, is NAGVMQNPRHLVRRRGQEARLRCSPMKGHSHVYWYRQLPEEGLKFMVYLQKENIIDESGMPKERFSAEFPKEGPSILRIQQVVRGDSAAYFCASSPQSSYNSPLHFGNGTRLTVT.

There are many counts of this clonotype. The chain has TRBV10-3 and TRBJ2-1; 7 bases map to TRBD2. Looked up from germline, CDR1 is ENHRY and CDR2 is SYGVKD. The CDR3 loop spans 16 amino acids. Germline trimming cut 2 bases from V and 8 bases from J; bases unmatched to any gene: 12. Written as DNA, the CDR3 is TGTGCCATCAGTGAGGAGATGGCGGGAGAACGCGATGAGCAGTTCTTC. Translated, it gives CAISEEMAGERDEQFF.